Below, one TCR beta chain is given with its context. Profiled with immunoSEQ multiplex PCR; TCRdb holds only in-frame clones, not every one. The sample shows around 140,000 clones, 85% to 95% of them seen only once. The CDR3 is 17 residues long. V gave up 1 base and J gave up 7 bases, with 20 bases separating them. Germline values: CDR1 MGHRA, CDR2 YSYEKL. The data were taken from a study of cytomegalovirus exposure and HLA in healthy donors. Study as a whole: According to later analysis, the same platform produced the approximately 120 validation and about 630 first-cohort repertoires.

This TCR came from a man younger than 30 in good health and CMV-seropositive. The sample comprised PBMCs. This chain links TRBV4-1 with TRBJ1-5, with a possible D match to TRBD1 (6 bases). This chain's CDR3 is CASSQGWGRGGYQPQHF. For the CDR3, the DNA is TGCGCCAGCAGCCAAGGTTGGGGGCGCGGGGGATACCAGCCCCAGCATTTT.